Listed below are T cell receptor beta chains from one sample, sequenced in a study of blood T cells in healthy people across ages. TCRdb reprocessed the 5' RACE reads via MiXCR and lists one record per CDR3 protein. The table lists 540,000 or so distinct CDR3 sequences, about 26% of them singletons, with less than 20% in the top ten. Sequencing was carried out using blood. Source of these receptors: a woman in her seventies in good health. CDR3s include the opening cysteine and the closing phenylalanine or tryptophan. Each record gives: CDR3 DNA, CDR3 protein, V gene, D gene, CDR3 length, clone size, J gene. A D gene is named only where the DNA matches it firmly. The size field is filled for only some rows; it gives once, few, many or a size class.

CDR3nt: TGCGCCAGCAGCTTGGCCTTAGGAAACTATGGCTACACCTTC; CDR3aa: CASSLALGNYGYTF; v_gene: TRBV5-1; d_gene: NA; len: 14; abundance: NA; j_gene: TRBJ1-2
CDR3nt: TGCAGCGCTTCACCGGGACAGGGAACTGGCTACGAGCAGTACTTC; CDR3aa: CSASPGQGTGYEQYF; v_gene: TRBV29-1; d_gene: TRBD1; len: 15; abundance: few; j_gene: TRBJ2-7
CDR3nt: TGTGCCAGCAGCCGGAGCAGCTATGGCTACACCTTC; CDR3aa: CASSRSSYGYTF; v_gene: TRBV5-6; d_gene: NA; len: 12; abundance: NA; j_gene: TRBJ1-2
CDR3nt: TGTGCCAGCAGCCTAGGGACAGGCACAGATACGCAGTATTTT; CDR3aa: CASSLGTGTDTQYF; v_gene: TRBV7-2; d_gene: TRBD1; len: 14; abundance: many; j_gene: TRBJ2-3
CDR3nt: TGTGCCAGCAGCCCGGGGTTTGAGCAGTTCTTC; CDR3aa: CASSPGFEQFF; v_gene: TRBV7-9; d_gene: NA; len: 11; abundance: NA; j_gene: TRBJ2-1
CDR3nt: TGTGCCAGCAGCTTAGGGTCCGACGGGGAGCTGTTTTTT; CDR3aa: CASSLGSDGELFF; v_gene: TRBV7-3; d_gene: NA; len: 13; abundance: NA; j_gene: TRBJ2-2
CDR3nt: TGCGCCAGCAGCCACCCCGCGGCGGGGCTGGGCGCTGAAGCTTTCTTT; CDR3aa: CASSHPAAGLGAEAFF; v_gene: TRBV4-1; d_gene: NA; len: 16; abundance: few; j_gene: TRBJ1-1
CDR3nt: TGCGCCAGCAGCCAAGTGGGCGGGGGGCCCACAGATACGCAGTATTTT; CDR3aa: CASSQVGGGPTDTQYF; v_gene: TRBV4-3; d_gene: TRBD2; len: 16; abundance: few; j_gene: TRBJ2-3
CDR3nt: TGTGCCAGCACCGCAGGTTCTGGGGCCAACGTCCTGACTTTC; CDR3aa: CASTAGSGANVLTF; v_gene: TRBV6-6; d_gene: NA; len: 14; abundance: NA; j_gene: TRBJ2-6
CDR3nt: TGTGCCAGCAGCTCTCCGGGACTAGCAGCAGATACGCAGTATTTT; CDR3aa: CASSSPGLAADTQYF; v_gene: TRBV7-2; d_gene: TRBD2; len: 15; abundance: NA; j_gene: TRBJ2-3
CDR3nt: TGCAGTGCTAGAAAGGGACTAGCGGGGACAGATACGCAGTATTTT; CDR3aa: CSARKGLAGTDTQYF; v_gene: TRBV20-1; d_gene: TRBD2; len: 15; abundance: few; j_gene: TRBJ2-3
CDR3nt: TGCGCCAGCAGCAGCGGGGGGGCCGTATTCTCCGAGCAGTACTTC; CDR3aa: CASSSGGAVFSEQYF; v_gene: TRBV5-1; d_gene: TRBD2; len: 15; abundance: many; j_gene: TRBJ2-7
CDR3nt: TGTGCCAGCAGCTCGAAAGACCGAATCAACACCGGGGAGCTGTTTTTT; CDR3aa: CASSSKDRINTGELFF; v_gene: TRBV7-3; d_gene: NA; len: 16; abundance: few; j_gene: TRBJ2-2
CDR3nt: TGCAGTGCTAACACATACAATGAGCAGTTCTTC; CDR3aa: CSANTYNEQFF; v_gene: TRBV20-1; d_gene: NA; len: 11; abundance: few; j_gene: TRBJ2-1
CDR3nt: TGTGCCAGCAGCCAAAAAGGTGTGGCAGGGGCTTCCTTGTACTTC; CDR3aa: CASSQKGVAGASLYF; v_gene: TRBV3-1; d_gene: NA; len: 15; abundance: many; j_gene: TRBJ2-5
CDR3nt: TGTGCCAGCAGCCGGCCGGGACTAGCGGGGGTTGTTCAGTACTTC; CDR3aa: CASSRPGLAGVVQYF; v_gene: TRBV14; d_gene: TRBD2; len: 15; abundance: NA; j_gene: TRBJ2-4
CDR3nt: TGTGCCAGCAGTAACCAGGTCACCGGGGAGCTGTTTTTT; CDR3aa: CASSNQVTGELFF; v_gene: TRBV25-1; d_gene: NA; len: 13; abundance: NA; j_gene: TRBJ2-2
CDR3nt: TGTGCCAGCTGTCAACGGACAGGTCGGACTGAAGCTTTCTTT; CDR3aa: CASCQRTGRTEAFF; v_gene: TRBV6-5; d_gene: TRBD1; len: 14; abundance: NA; j_gene: TRBJ1-1
CDR3nt: TGCGCCAGCAGCTCCCGGGGACAGGGGGCCTATGGCTACACCTTC; CDR3aa: CASSSRGQGAYGYTF; v_gene: TRBV5-1; d_gene: TRBD1; len: 15; abundance: NA; j_gene: TRBJ1-2
CDR3nt: TGTGCCAGCAGTGACTGGGCCCGGACAGGGAACGAGCAGTACTTC; CDR3aa: CASSDWARTGNEQYF; v_gene: TRBV2; d_gene: TRBD1; len: 15; abundance: NA; j_gene: TRBJ2-7
CDR3nt: TGTGCCAGCAGCGAACGAAATACGCAGTATTTT; CDR3aa: CASSERNTQYF; v_gene: TRBV14; d_gene: NA; len: 11; abundance: NA; j_gene: TRBJ2-3
CDR3nt: TGTGCCAGCAGACCAGCCGGGACAGGAATCTACGAGCAGTACTTC; CDR3aa: CASRPAGTGIYEQYF; v_gene: TRBV6-2/TRBV6-3; d_gene: TRBD1; len: 15; abundance: few; j_gene: TRBJ2-7
CDR3nt: TGTGCCAGCAGCTCGCATAGGACAGGGAAAAACTATGGCTACACCTTC; CDR3aa: CASSSHRTGKNYGYTF; v_gene: TRBV7-2; d_gene: TRBD1; len: 16; abundance: NA; j_gene: TRBJ1-2
CDR3nt: TGCAATGCTAGATTAGGGTACAATGAGCAGTTCTTC; CDR3aa: CNARLGYNEQFF; v_gene: TRBV20-1; d_gene: NA; len: 12; abundance: once; j_gene: TRBJ2-1
CDR3nt: TGTGCCAGCAGCCCGTTTCCAGCAGCCGAGGGGGAGCAGTACTTC; CDR3aa: CASSPFPAAEGEQYF; v_gene: TRBV9; d_gene: NA; len: 15; abundance: few; j_gene: TRBJ2-7
CDR3nt: TGTGCCAGCTCACCACAAAAGACAGCCTCCTACGAGCAGTACTTC; CDR3aa: CASSPQKTASYEQYF; v_gene: TRBV18; d_gene: NA; len: 15; abundance: NA; j_gene: TRBJ2-7
CDR3nt: TGCGCCAGCAGCCTTAGCGGGGGGACCCAAGGGACCCAGTACTTC; CDR3aa: CASSLSGGTQGTQYF; v_gene: TRBV5-1; d_gene: TRBD2; len: 15; abundance: few; j_gene: TRBJ2-5
CDR3nt: TGTGCCAGCAGCAGCGGGACCGTTGAGGAGACCCAGTACTTC; CDR3aa: CASSSGTVEETQYF; v_gene: TRBV7-2; d_gene: TRBD2; len: 14; abundance: NA; j_gene: TRBJ2-5
CDR3nt: TGTGCCAGCAGCTTATTCTTATTGAACACTGAAGCTTTCTTT; CDR3aa: CASSLFLLNTEAFF; v_gene: TRBV7-9; d_gene: NA; len: 14; abundance: NA; j_gene: TRBJ1-1
CDR3nt: TGTGCCTGGAGTGTACAAGGGAAGGGGAAAGCTAACTATGGCTACACCTTC; CDR3aa: CAWSVQGKGKANYGYTF; v_gene: TRBV30; d_gene: NA; len: 17; abundance: few; j_gene: TRBJ1-2
CDR3nt: TGTGCCAGCAGCAAAAGCGGGATCTACGAGCAGTACTTC; CDR3aa: CASSKSGIYEQYF; v_gene: TRBV7-9; d_gene: TRBD2; len: 13; abundance: NA; j_gene: TRBJ2-7
CDR3nt: TGTGCCTCATTAGCGGGAGCGGGGGCCAACGTCCTGACTTTC; CDR3aa: CASLAGAGANVLTF; v_gene: TRBV28; d_gene: TRBD2; len: 14; abundance: NA; j_gene: TRBJ2-6
CDR3nt: TGTGCCAGCAGCCTTACTCGCTCTGGGGCCAACGTCCTGACTTTC; CDR3aa: CASSLTRSGANVLTF; v_gene: TRBV7-8; d_gene: NA; len: 15; abundance: once; j_gene: TRBJ2-6
CDR3nt: TGCAGTGCTAGAGGACTAGCGGGGGACCACTTTTACAATGAGCAGTTCTTC; CDR3aa: CSARGLAGDHFYNEQFF; v_gene: TRBV20-1; d_gene: TRBD2; len: 17; abundance: NA; j_gene: TRBJ2-1
CDR3nt: TGCGCCAGCAGTCCAAAATATTCAGGGGAAACTGAAGCTTTCTTT; CDR3aa: CASSPKYSGETEAFF; v_gene: TRBV4-1; d_gene: NA; len: 15; abundance: few; j_gene: TRBJ1-1
CDR3nt: TGCAGCGTTGAGGCCCCTGGACAGCCCTATGGCTACACCTTC; CDR3aa: CSVEAPGQPYGYTF; v_gene: TRBV29-1; d_gene: NA; len: 14; abundance: NA; j_gene: TRBJ1-2
CDR3nt: TGCAGTGCGAGCAGGCAACGCGATGAGCAGTTCTTC; CDR3aa: CSASRQRDEQFF; v_gene: TRBV20-1; d_gene: NA; len: 12; abundance: NA; j_gene: TRBJ2-1
CDR3nt: TGTGCCAGCAGCGCTAGGCTCCAAAACACAGATACGCAGTATTTT; CDR3aa: CASSARLQNTDTQYF; v_gene: TRBV9; d_gene: NA; len: 15; abundance: NA; j_gene: TRBJ2-3
CDR3nt: TGTGCCAGCAGTTCCGCCCCCGAGGTTGTTGGCTACACCTTC; CDR3aa: CASSSAPEVVGYTF; v_gene: TRBV12-3/TRBV12-4; d_gene: NA; len: 14; abundance: NA; j_gene: TRBJ1-2
CDR3nt: TGCAGTGCTAGACAGGGGGTAAACTATGGCTACACCTTC; CDR3aa: CSARQGVNYGYTF; v_gene: TRBV20-1; d_gene: TRBD1; len: 13; abundance: NA; j_gene: TRBJ1-2
CDR3nt: TGTGCCAGCAGCCCTTTGACATTGAGCAATCAGCCCCAGCATTTT; CDR3aa: CASSPLTLSNQPQHF; v_gene: TRBV7-9; d_gene: NA; len: 15; abundance: NA; j_gene: TRBJ1-5
CDR3nt: TGCGCCAGCAGCTTGGAGGGGCCCAACACCGGGGAGCTGTTTTTT; CDR3aa: CASSLEGPNTGELFF; v_gene: TRBV5-1; d_gene: NA; len: 15; abundance: NA; j_gene: TRBJ2-2
CDR3nt: TGTGCCAGCAGTCTGTCGAACACTGAAGCTTTCTTT; CDR3aa: CASSLSNTEAFF; v_gene: TRBV7-9; d_gene: NA; len: 12; abundance: few; j_gene: TRBJ1-1
CDR3nt: TGCAGTGCTAGTGGACTGCCCTACAACCAAGAGACCCAGTACTTC; CDR3aa: CSASGLPYNQETQYF; v_gene: TRBV20-1; d_gene: NA; len: 15; abundance: NA; j_gene: TRBJ2-5
CDR3nt: TGCGCCAGCAGCGTCGGACAAGTAGGGGAAGAGACCCAGTACTTC; CDR3aa: CASSVGQVGEETQYF; v_gene: TRBV5-1; d_gene: NA; len: 15; abundance: many; j_gene: TRBJ2-5
CDR3nt: TGTGCCAGCACCCAGACAGGGCTCAATCAGCCCCAGCATTTT; CDR3aa: CASTQTGLNQPQHF; v_gene: TRBV6-1; d_gene: TRBD1; len: 14; abundance: few; j_gene: TRBJ1-5
CDR3nt: TGCGCCAGCAGAAGGGGAGGGACAGTAAACAATGAGCAGTTCTTC; CDR3aa: CASRRGGTVNNEQFF; v_gene: TRBV5-1; d_gene: NA; len: 15; abundance: NA; j_gene: TRBJ2-1
CDR3nt: TGTGCCAGCAGTTACGAGGCGGGGGGATCATACGAGCAGCACTTC; CDR3aa: CASSYEAGGSYEQHF; v_gene: TRBV6-5; d_gene: TRBD2; len: 15; abundance: few; j_gene: TRBJ2-7
CDR3nt: TGTGCCAGCAGCCGTCAGGGGGCCAAAAACATTCAGTACTTC; CDR3aa: CASSRQGAKNIQYF; v_gene: TRBV3-1; d_gene: NA; len: 14; abundance: NA; j_gene: TRBJ2-4
CDR3nt: TGCGCCAGCAGCTTGGAGATTCAGCGGGGGTGGGAGACCCAGTACTTC; CDR3aa: CASSLEIQRGWETQYF; v_gene: TRBV5-1; d_gene: TRBD2; len: 16; abundance: NA; j_gene: TRBJ2-5
CDR3nt: TGCGCCAGCAGCCAAGAGGGGCCGAGTAATCCCTACAATGAGCAGTTCTTC; CDR3aa: CASSQEGPSNPYNEQFF; v_gene: TRBV4-3; d_gene: NA; len: 17; abundance: NA; j_gene: TRBJ2-1
CDR3nt: TGTGCCAGCAGCTTAGCCCCCGCCCGCTCAGATACGCAGTATTTT; CDR3aa: CASSLAPARSDTQYF; v_gene: TRBV7-2; d_gene: NA; len: 15; abundance: few; j_gene: TRBJ2-3
CDR3nt: TGTGCCAGCACGGACAGCCCAACTATCCCTACTGGCTACACCTTC; CDR3aa: CASTDSPTIPTGYTF; v_gene: TRBV6-1; d_gene: NA; len: 15; abundance: NA; j_gene: TRBJ1-2
CDR3nt: TGTGTAAACGGGACAGCCCACGAGCAGTACTTC; CDR3aa: CVNGTAHEQYF; v_gene: TRBV27; d_gene: TRBD1; len: 11; abundance: few; j_gene: TRBJ2-7
CDR3nt: TGTGCCAGCAGTTCCCTCGGGACAGCACAAGAGACCCAGTACTTC; CDR3aa: CASSSLGTAQETQYF; v_gene: TRBV27; d_gene: TRBD1; len: 15; abundance: few; j_gene: TRBJ2-5